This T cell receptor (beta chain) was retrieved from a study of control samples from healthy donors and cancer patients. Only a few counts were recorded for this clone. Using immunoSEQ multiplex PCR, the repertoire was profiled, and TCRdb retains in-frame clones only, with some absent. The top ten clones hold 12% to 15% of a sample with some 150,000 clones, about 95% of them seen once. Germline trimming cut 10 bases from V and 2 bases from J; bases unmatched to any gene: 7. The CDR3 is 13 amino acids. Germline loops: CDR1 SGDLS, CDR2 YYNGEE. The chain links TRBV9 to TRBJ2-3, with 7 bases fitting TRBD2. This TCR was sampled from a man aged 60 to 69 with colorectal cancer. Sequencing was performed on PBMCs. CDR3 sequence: CAGQRGLTDTQYF. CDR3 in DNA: TGTGCCGGTCAGCGGGGCCTCACAGATACGCAGTATTTT. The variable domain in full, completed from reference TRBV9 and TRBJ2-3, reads DSGVTQTPKHLITATGQRVTLRCSPRSGDLSVYWYQQSLDQGLQFLIQYYNGEERAKGNILERFSAQQFPDLHSELNLSSLELGDSALYFCAGQRGLTDTQYFGPGTRLTVL.